The source of this T cell receptor (beta chain) is a study of control samples from healthy donors and cancer patients. Some clones are missing from TCRdb's copy, which holds only in-frame ones; the method was immunoSEQ multiplex PCR. The data hold 95,000 to 130,000 clones, with about 93% observed a single time. This clonotype was sampled from a man aged 25-45 years in good health. The source material was blood.

CDR3 protein: CASSSQGRGELFF. The DNA of the CDR3 is TGTGCCAGCAGCTCTCAGGGGAGAGGGGAGCTGTTTTTT. This chain uses TRBV7-7 with TRBJ2-2, with D perhaps TRBD1 (6 bases). Germline CDR1 reads SSHAT; CDR2 reads FNYEAQ (reference sequence). The CDR3 extends over 13 amino acids. V was pared by 4 bases and J by 8 bases, with 11 bases between.